This T cell receptor (beta chain) was sequenced in a study of cytomegalovirus exposure and HLA in healthy donors. This clone was seen a single time. The PCR employed 60 Vbeta primers together with 13 Jbeta primers. Assay used: immunoSEQ multiplex PCR; TCRdb lists only in-frame clones, some missing. The sample lists approximately 150,000 clones, around 86% occurring once. The germline V gene encodes CDR1 SGHVS and CDR2 FNYEAQ. This CDR3 is built from 15 residues. The V end lost 2 bases, the J end lost 4 bases, and 12 bases lay between the germline ends. This TCR derives from a male donor in good health and CMV-seronegative. What was sequenced was PBMCs. This sequence joins TRBV7-6 and TRBJ1-3, with a tentative D call TRBD1 (5 bases). In DNA, the CDR3 is TGTGCCAGCAGCTTAATAGGGGTACTGGGAAACACCATATATTTT. This translates into CASSLIGVLGNTIYF.